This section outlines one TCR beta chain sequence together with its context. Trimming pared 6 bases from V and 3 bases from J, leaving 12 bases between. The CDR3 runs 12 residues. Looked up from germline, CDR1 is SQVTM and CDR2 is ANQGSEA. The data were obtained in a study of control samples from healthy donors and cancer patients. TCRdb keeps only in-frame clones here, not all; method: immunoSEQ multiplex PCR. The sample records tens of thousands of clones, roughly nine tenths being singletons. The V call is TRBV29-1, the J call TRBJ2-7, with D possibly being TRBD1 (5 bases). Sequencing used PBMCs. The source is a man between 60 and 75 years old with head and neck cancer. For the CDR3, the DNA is TGCAGCGTAACTGACCAGGGCTACGAGCAGTACTTC. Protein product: CSVTDQGYEQYF.